One T cell receptor (beta chain) is described in this entry. What antigen it recognizes has not been identified. No base quality information exists; no much larger clone differs at one position. The sample comes from a study of shared clonotypes between healthy human individuals (dated by TCRdb to the early 2020s). In the study overall: Three men and two women, aged 18 to 49 years, made up the cohort. Per donor, three plates each were used for CD4 naive and CD4 memory, two for CD8 naive, and one for CD8 memory. The study deeply sequenced blood TCR repertoires of about 5 healthy adults to estimate repertoire size and the extent of clonotype sharing between individuals. Different laboratories and diverse techniques were used to prepare libraries and sequence TCR repertoires, to increase sequencing depth and limit assay-specific biases. Per donor, leukapheresis produced somewhere between about 0.9 and 9.5 billion PBMCs.

TCR CDR3 regions were amplified from genomic DNA by multiplex PCR using the deep immunoSEQ assay. For each cell subset, the extracted genomic DNA was distributed evenly across all wells of several immunoSEQ 96-well plates, and each plate served as one replicate. Each replicate PCR for sorted subsets received about 220 ng genomic DNA, equal to around 32,000 T cell genomes. Purified libraries were measured with a Qubit 3.0 fluorometer, size-checked on a Bioanalyzer 2100, and measured again with the KAPA Library Quantification kit. Each immunoSEQ 96-well plate was sequenced on its own single-read 150-cycle Illumina NextSeq 550 flow cell. On the authors' methods: Because only junctional sequences without quality scores were contained in the immunoSEQ output, filtering matching that applied to full-length reads could not be performed. To assign V/J genes and CDR3, sequences were annotated using PyIR, a Python wrapper for IgBLAST v1.9, with IMGT germline references. Reads were removed for weak V/J assignments (E-value above 1e-6), missing CDR3, stop codons, out-of-frame junctions, or ambiguous translated residues. A V3J clonotype was defined by an identical inferred V gene, J gene, and CDR3 amino acid sequence. The percentage overlap between two repertoires was calculated by dividing the number of shared unique clonotypes by the size of the smaller repertoire. Richness of each repertoire was evaluated using RTK rarefaction, the Chao1 estimator, and Recon v2.1 estimates of unobserved clonotypes. Generation probabilities were computed with OLGA for all TCRbeta clonotypes obtained by the gDNA method from a few donors. TCRdb took over this immuneACCESS table, retaining in-frame rearrangements with V and J assigned. Such tables are incomplete; in checked studies, under half of the missing clones stem from an unresolved V gene, and the remainder is unexplained. V and J calls and clone size come straight from that table; D and trimming were deduced from the DNA. The sample profile shows about 1.1 million clones; more than 75% of them were found once. Roughly 0.57% of the sample is taken by the ten largest.

The donors were healthy, HIV-negative adults who had no recently reported acute infections or vaccinations. Every donor was a Caucasian adult living in Nashville, Tennessee, USA. Magnetic negative selection was used to enrich CD4+ T cells, after which naive cells were positively selected on CD45RA and the negative fraction became the memory subset. Blood was collected by leukapheresis, and PBMCs were isolated by Ficoll-Histopaque density gradient centrifugation and then cryopreserved in liquid nitrogen vapor phase. Purity and quantity of every magnetically sorted T cell population were checked by analytical flow cytometry. Each sorted fraction had its genomic DNA isolated and then quantified by UV absorbance on a Nanodrop 2000c. Deletion took 2 bases off V and 5 bases off J, with a span of 12 bases between the germline ends. From its cysteine to its phenylalanine, the CDR3 spans 14 amino acids. This entry keeps only the CDR3 DNA: 42 bases, framed from base 1. Based on the germline V gene, the CDR1 and CDR2 sequences are LGHNA and YSLEER.

General findings and caveats noted by the study authors: Compared with non-shared clonotypes, the clonotypes found in all four sorted-subset donors had higher generation probabilities. Because the study included only a small number of donors, the genetic and exposure-history diversity represented was limited. Sampling was limited to blood, and TCR repertoires in tissue likely differ from TCR repertoires in blood. Pairwise subsampling indicated that sequencing depth was expected to affect the degree of clonotype sharing among donors. Across a handful of donors, roughly 5% of naive CD4, roughly 3.8% of naive CD8, approximately 2.5% of memory CD4, and approximately 0.4% of memory CD8 clonotypes were shared. Estimated clonotype richness was generally larger for naive than for memory subsets. Even with the large sequencing depth, rarefaction of the sorted-subset datasets indicated that sequencing was incomplete.

The chain links TRBV4-3 with TRBJ1-1; the D gene lacks a confident call. This receptor was identified in a man younger than 35 in good health. Some clones in this sample may be carry-over from other donors' samples. Sequencing input: memory CD4+ T cells from PBMCs. The cell subset or site label for this specimen denotes: CD45RA-negative fraction. Read as DNA, the sequence is TGCGCCAGCAGCCAAAGGACGGAGGGAACTGAAGCTTTCTTT. Its coded protein is CASSQRTEGTEAFF.